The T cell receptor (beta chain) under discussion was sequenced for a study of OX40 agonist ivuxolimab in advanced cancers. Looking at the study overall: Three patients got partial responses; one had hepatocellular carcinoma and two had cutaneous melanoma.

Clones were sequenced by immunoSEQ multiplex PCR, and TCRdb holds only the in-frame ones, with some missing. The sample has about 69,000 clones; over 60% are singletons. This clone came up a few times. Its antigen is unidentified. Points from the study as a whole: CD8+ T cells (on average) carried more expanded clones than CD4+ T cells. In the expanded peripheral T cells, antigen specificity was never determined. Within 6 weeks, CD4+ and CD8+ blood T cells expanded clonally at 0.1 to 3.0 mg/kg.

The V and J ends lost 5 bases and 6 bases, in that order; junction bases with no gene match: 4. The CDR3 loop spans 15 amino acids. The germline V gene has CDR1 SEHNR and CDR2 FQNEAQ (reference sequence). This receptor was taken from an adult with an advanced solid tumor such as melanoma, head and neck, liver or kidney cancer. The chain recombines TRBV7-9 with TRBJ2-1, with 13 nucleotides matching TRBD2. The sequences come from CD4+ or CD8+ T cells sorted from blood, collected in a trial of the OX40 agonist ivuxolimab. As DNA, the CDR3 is TGTGCCAGCAGCAGCGGACTAGCGGGAGTCAATGAGCAGTTCTTC. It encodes CASSSGLAGVNEQFF.